The 29 T cell receptor beta chains given below trace back to one sample, sequenced in a study of CD8 T cells in ankylosing spondylitis. TCRdb fed the 5' RACE reads into MiXCR, producing one record per CDR3 protein. The table has roughly 250,000 distinct CDR3 sequences, roughly 8.6% seen once. The source material was blood, either unsorted or a sorted T cell fraction (not recorded which). Receptors were obtained from a male donor with ankylosing spondylitis or in good health (not recorded which).

This clonotype was seen repeatedly, ten times or more. The CDR3 reads CASSLVGTGGNGYTF. The DNA of the CDR3 is TGTGCCAGCAGCTTAGTGGGGACAGGGGGCAATGGCTACACCTTC. This chain uses TRBV7-2 with TRBJ1-2; the match to TRBD1 covers 12 bases. CDR3 length equals 15 residues. Trimming removed 1 base from V and 6 bases from J; junction bases left unmatched: 3. Germline assignment: CDR1 SGHTA and CDR2 FQGNSA.

This clonotype was observed at least ten times. The J gene is TRBJ1-1, the V gene TRBV29-1, with 9 positions matching TRBD1. Looked up from germline, CDR1 is SQVTM and CDR2 is ANQGSEA. The CDR3 sequence is 18 residues long. The V segment lost 3 bases and the J segment 1 base; nucleotides outside the gene matches: 15. The CDR3 DNA follows: TGCAGCGTTGATTCGCAGAGGACAGGGGCCAGGCAGAACACTGAAGCTTTCTTT. Translating it yields CSVDSQRTGARQNTEAFF.

This clonotype came up a few times. V is TRBV10-1 and J is TRBJ2-1; TRBD1 might be the D (7 bases). CDR3 size: 14 residues. Germline V CDR1 and CDR2: WNHNN, SYGVQD (reference sequence). The V end lost 5 bases, the J end lost 3 bases, and 11 bases lay between the germline ends. The CDR3 region is CASSRQGGYNEQFF. As DNA, the CDR3 is TGCGCCAGCAGTCGACAGGGAGGCTACAATGAGCAGTTCTTC.

This clonotype has a handful of counts. The V and J genes are TRBV7-9 and TRBJ2-2, with D possibly called TRBD1 or TRBD2 (5 bases each). Trimming took off 5 bases at V and 1 base at J, with 14 bases between the two ends. The CDR3 runs to 16 residues. Germline V gene lookup returns CDR1 SEHNR and CDR2 FQNEAQ (reference sequence). CDR3 bases: TGTGCCAGCAGCACGGTCCGGGACGGGAACACCGGGGAGCTGTTTTTT. Protein product: CASSTVRDGNTGELFF.

This clonotype has a count of ten or more. This chain connects TRBV12-3 or TRBV12-4 to TRBJ2-1, with D perhaps matching TRBD1 or TRBD2 (5 bases each). V lost 5 bases and J lost 4, with 15 bases in between. The CDR3 is 15 residues long. CDR3 DNA sequence: TGTGCCAGCAGTAGTCCGGGACGGCTATACAATGAGCAGTTCTTC. Residues: CASSSPGRLYNEQFF.

In this sample, this clonotype turned up many times. The V gene is TRBV11-1, the J gene TRBJ2-7, with TRBD1 as a possible D gene (6 bases). CDR1 and CDR2 (germline): SGHAT, FQDESV (reference sequence). CDR3 length: 16 amino acids. V gave up 5 bases and J gave up 0 bases, with 17 bases separating them. The CDR3 reads CASSLMTGTISYEQYF. Here the CDR3 DNA reads TGTGCCAGCAGCCTCATGACAGGAACCATCTCCTACGAGCAGTACTTC.

This chain joins TRBV4-2 and TRBJ2-2; tentatively, D is TRBD1 (8 bases). CDR1 and CDR2 from the germline V gene are LGHNA and YNFKEQ. CDR3 length equals 15 residues. V was pared by 9 bases and J by 6 bases, with 20 bases between. The CDR3 spells CASSTGGGLAGELFF. The DNA for the CDR3 is TGTGCCAGTTCTACAGGGGGGGGGCTAGCCGGGGAGCTGTTTTTT.

At least ten counts were recorded for this clonotype. J is TRBJ1-1 and V is TRBV20-1; D is uncertain. The CDR3 length is 14 residues. Trimming left V 6 bases short and J 0 bases short, with 14 bases between. CDR1 is DFQATT, CDR2 SNEGSKA, per germline (reference sequence). CDR3 nucleotide sequence: TGCAGTGCCCAGAGGGCCGGGGTGAACACTGAAGCTTTCTTT. Its translation is CSAQRAGVNTEAFF.

This clonotype was counted ten times or more. This chain uses TRBV5-1 with TRBJ2-3, with 13 bases matching TRBD2. J gave up 2 bases and V 3 bases, and 9 bases lay outside the gene matches. The CDR3 totals 18 residues. CDR1 and CDR2 (germline): SGHRS, YFSETQ. The CDR3 loop reads CASSWNPGLAGSTDTQYF. CDR3 bases: TGCGCCAGCAGCTGGAATCCGGGACTAGCGGGGTCCACAGATACGCAGTATTTT. Full variable domain (rest looked up from reference TRBV5-1 and TRBJ2-3): KAGVTQTPRYLIKTRGQQVTLSCSPISGHRSVSWYQQTPGQGLQFLFEYFSETQRNKGNFPGRFSGRQFSNSRSEMNVSTLELGDSALYLCASSWNPGLAGSTDTQYFGPGTRLTVL.

This clonotype has a handful of counts. The chain recombines TRBV5-5 with TRBJ1-6, with unresolved D. There are 17 residues in the CDR3. CDR1 and CDR2 (germline): SGHKS, YYEKEE (reference sequence). Between the trimmed V and J ends, which lost 0 bases and 11 bases, there was a span of 21 bases. In DNA, the CDR3 is TGTGCCAGCAGCTTGGCCCAGACGACTTCGGTTACTGCACCCCTCCACTTT. Residues: CASSLAQTTSVTAPLHF.

V usage is TRBV30 and J usage is TRBJ2-5; 10 nucleotides line up with TRBD2. The CDR3 sequence is 15 residues long. Germline values: CDR1 GTSNPN, CDR2 SVGIG (reference sequence). Losses at the gene ends were 3 bases for V and 3 bases for J; bases not matched to a gene: 7. The CDR3 is CAWSVGLADKETQYF. CDR3 nucleotide sequence: TGTGCCTGGAGCGTCGGACTAGCGGATAAAGAGACCCAGTACTTC.

The table lists this clonotype with many counts. The gene calls are TRBV6-1 and TRBJ1-1, with D unclear. This CDR3 spans 11 amino acids. The germline gives CDR1 MNHNS, CDR2 SASEGT. V was cut by 5 bases and J by 11 bases, with 12 bases left in between. The CDR3 loop reads CASSRLPGAFF. The DNA of the CDR3 is TGTGCCAGCAGTAGACTTCCGGGGGCTTTCTTT.

The sample holds a few counts of this clonotype. The V gene is TRBV7-2, the J gene TRBJ2-3; D may be TRBD1 (6 bases). V lost 3 bases and J 2 bases, leaving 15 bases between the germline ends. The V gene's germline CDR1 is SGHTA and CDR2 FQGNSA. This CDR3 has 16 amino acids. The CDR3 DNA reads as TGTGCCAGCAGCTTGGGATGGACAGAAAACACAGATACGCAGTATTTT. This translates into CASSLGWTENTDTQYF.

The rearrangement uses TRBV14 and TRBJ2-1, with 8 bases identical to TRBD2. The CDR3 spans 18 residues. Germline V lookup: CDR1 SGHDN, CDR2 FVKESK. Germline trimming cut 4 bases from V and 3 bases from J; bases unmatched to any gene: 14. The CDR3 spells CASSRLLRREVIYNEQFF. CDR3 sequence (DNA): TGTGCCAGCAGCCGCCTCCTCCGGCGGGAGGTAATCTACAATGAGCAGTTCTTC.

This clonotype occurred many times. V and J are TRBV6-1 and TRBJ2-7, with TRBD1 matching over 9 bases. The CDR3 is made up of 16 amino acids. Germline V gene lookup returns CDR1 MNHNS and CDR2 SASEGT. V lost 6 bases, J lost 5 bases, and 14 bases stayed unmatched. CDR3 sequence: CASSRRMGQGIHEQYF. The CDR3 nucleotides read TGTGCCAGCAGCCGAAGGATGGGACAGGGTATCCACGAGCAGTACTTC.

V gene TRBV10-3 combines with J gene TRBJ2-1; weak D call: TRBD1 (5 bases). Germline V gene lookup returns CDR1 ENHRY and CDR2 SYGVKD. The CDR3 runs to 12 residues. Trimming stripped 7 bases from V and 1 base from J, with 5 bases between. The CDR3 loop reads CAITGSYNEQFF. DNA of the CDR3: TGTGCCATCACAGGGTCCTACAATGAGCAGTTCTTC.

This clonotype was counted only a few times. The genes are TRBV7-2 and TRBJ2-5; D possibly corresponds to TRBD2 (5 bases). CDR1 is SGHTA and CDR2 is FQGNSA in the germline V gene. Deletions cut 0 bases from V and 1 base from J, with 9 bases between. The CDR3 totals 15 residues. The CDR3 spells CASSLARATQETQYF. The CDR3 DNA follows: TGTGCCAGCAGCTTAGCGCGGGCAACCCAAGAGACCCAGTACTTC. Full variable domain (outside the CDR3, taken from reference TRBV7-2 and TRBJ2-5): GAGVSQSPSNKVTEKGKDVELRCDPISGHTALYWYRQSLGQGLEFLIYFQGNSAPDKSGLPSDRFSAERTGGSVSTLTIQRTQQEDSAVYLCASSLARATQETQYFGPGTRLLVL.

This clonotype was observed many times. The J gene is TRBJ2-7, the V gene TRBV30; TRBD1 aligns across 10 bases. The V gene's germline CDR1 is GTSNPN and CDR2 SVGIG (reference sequence). CDR3 length: 13 residues. J lost 5 bases, V lost 4 bases, and 5 bases had no gene match. This CDR3 is CAWNAGTGDEQYF. The DNA of the CDR3 is TGTGCCTGGAATGCCGGGACAGGGGACGAGCAGTACTTC.

In its sample, this clonotype was seen many times. The CDR3 loop is CASRSGTGGNEQYF. The CDR3 bases are TGTGCCAGCAGATCCGGGACAGGGGGCAACGAGCAGTACTTC. The chain links TRBV6-1 to TRBJ2-7, with 12 bases identical to TRBD1. CDR1 and CDR2 (germline): MNHNS, SASEGT. V gave up 6 bases and J gave up 5 bases; unmatched junction bases: 5. The CDR3 consists of 14 residues.

This clonotype was observed at least ten times. CDR3 bases: TGTGCCAGCAGCTATCCGGGTCACCGGACTGAAGCTTTCTTT. Amino acids: CASSYPGHRTEAFF. The rearrangement joins TRBV5-6 to TRBJ1-1, with D unresolved. CDR1 is SGHDT, CDR2 YYEEEE, per germline. CDR3 length: 14 amino acids. Trimming took off 3 bases at V and 5 bases at J, with 14 bases between the two ends. The full variable domain, its missing parts supplied by reference TRBV5-6 and TRBJ1-1, is DAGVTQSPTHLIKTRGQQVTLRCSPKSGHDTVSWYQQALGQGPQFIFQYYEEEERQRGNFPDRFSGHQFPNYSSELNVNALLLGDSALYLCASSYPGHRTEAFFGQGTRLTVV.

This clonotype was recorded at least ten times. This chain connects TRBV5-1 to TRBJ2-3; D might be TRBD2 (5 bases). V lost 2 bases, J lost 0 bases, and 10 bases lay in between. In germline, CDR1 is SGHRS, CDR2 YFSETQ. The CDR3 extends over 15 amino acids. CDR3 nucleotides: TGCGCCAGCAGCTTTCGGGCGGGTAGCACAGATACGCAGTATTTT. It translates to CASSFRAGSTDTQYF.

This clonotype was recorded many times. The CDR3 sequence: CASSQTDRAFF. The CDR3 region has the DNA TGTGCCAGCAGCCAGACAGACCGGGCTTTCTTT. The V gene is TRBV3-1, the J gene TRBJ1-1; D is perhaps TRBD1 (5 bases). The CDR3 covers 11 residues. With 3 bases removed from V and 11 bases from J, the gap between germline ends came to 10 bases. Looked up from germline, CDR1 is LGHDT and CDR2 is YNNKEL (reference sequence).

This clonotype was observed many times. The CDR3 DNA follows: TGTGCCAGCAGTTCAGGCAGGTTGGGAGGGCAGTACTTC. Translating gives CASSSGRLGGQYF. V gene TRBV12-3 or TRBV12-4 combines with J gene TRBJ2-7, with a tentative D call TRBD2 (6 bases). The CDR3 is made up of 13 amino acids. The V and J ends lost 4 bases and 9 bases respectively, with 16 bases between them.

This clonotype occurred many times. The rearrangement links TRBV7-2 to TRBJ2-7, with D perhaps TRBD2 (5 bases). V lost 1 base, J lost 5 bases, and 9 bases lay in between. Germline CDR1 reads SGHTA; CDR2 reads FQGNSA. This CDR3 comprises 13 residues. The CDR3 region has the DNA TGTGCCAGCAGCTTAGATAGGGAGAACGAGCAGTACTTC. This sequence encodes CASSLDRENEQYF.

This clonotype came up many times. The chain links TRBV10-3 to TRBJ2-3; 15 bases align to TRBD2. The length of the CDR3 is 16 residues. Germline assignment: CDR1 ENHRY and CDR2 SYGVKD. V shed 6 bases, J shed 6 bases, and the junction held 7 bases outside the gene matches. CDR3 sequence reads: CAISDHGLAGGDTQYF. The CDR3 DNA sequence: TGTGCCATCAGCGATCACGGACTAGCGGGGGGGGATACGCAGTATTTT.

This clonotype was seen repeatedly, ten times or more. This rearrangement joins TRBV7-2 to TRBJ2-3, with unresolved D. The CDR3 contains 13 residues. CDR1 SGHTA and CDR2 FQGNSA come from the germline V gene. V lost 3 bases, J lost 6 bases, and 10 bases lay in between. CDR3 in DNA: TGTGCCAGCAGCTTGTCCATTACTGATACGCAGTATTTT. This codes for CASSLSITDTQYF.

This clonotype was counted many times. This CDR3 is CASSVAADRGLYNEQFF. Here the CDR3 DNA reads TGTGCCAGCAGCGTAGCGGCGGACAGGGGGCTTTACAATGAGCAGTTCTTC. V gene TRBV9 combines with J gene TRBJ2-1; 11 bases are a match to TRBD1. This CDR3 is built from 17 residues. V was clipped by 0 bases and J by 4 bases; unmatched bases: 6. Looked up from germline, CDR1 is SGDLS and CDR2 is YYNGEE. The full variable domain, completed using reference TRBV9 and TRBJ2-1, is DSGVTQTPKHLITATGQRVTLRCSPRSGDLSVYWYQQSLDQGLQFLIQYYNGEERAKGNILERFSAQQFPDLHSELNLSSLELGDSALYFCASSVAADRGLYNEQFFGPGTRLTVL.

This clonotype has ten or more counts. The chain is built from TRBV6-1 and TRBJ1-6; D is possibly TRBD1 (5 bases). The V end was cut by 8 bases, the J end by 7 bases, with 18 bases between. Per the germline V gene, CDR1 is MNHNS and CDR2 is SASEGT. The CDR3 sequence is 15 residues long. The CDR3 protein is CASPPGLGDNSPLHF. The CDR3 coding sequence is TGTGCCAGCCCCCCGGGGTTAGGGGACAATTCACCCCTCCACTTT.

Ten or more counts support this clonotype. The chain is built from TRBV20-1 and TRBJ1-2, with D uncertain. Germline V gene sequence: CDR1 DFQATT, CDR2 SNEGSKA (reference sequence). V gave up 7 bases and J gave up 8 bases, with 8 bases separating them. The CDR3 totals 9 residues. CDR3 amino acids: CSVLRGYTF. In DNA, the CDR3 is TGCAGTGTTCTTAGGGGCTACACCTTC.